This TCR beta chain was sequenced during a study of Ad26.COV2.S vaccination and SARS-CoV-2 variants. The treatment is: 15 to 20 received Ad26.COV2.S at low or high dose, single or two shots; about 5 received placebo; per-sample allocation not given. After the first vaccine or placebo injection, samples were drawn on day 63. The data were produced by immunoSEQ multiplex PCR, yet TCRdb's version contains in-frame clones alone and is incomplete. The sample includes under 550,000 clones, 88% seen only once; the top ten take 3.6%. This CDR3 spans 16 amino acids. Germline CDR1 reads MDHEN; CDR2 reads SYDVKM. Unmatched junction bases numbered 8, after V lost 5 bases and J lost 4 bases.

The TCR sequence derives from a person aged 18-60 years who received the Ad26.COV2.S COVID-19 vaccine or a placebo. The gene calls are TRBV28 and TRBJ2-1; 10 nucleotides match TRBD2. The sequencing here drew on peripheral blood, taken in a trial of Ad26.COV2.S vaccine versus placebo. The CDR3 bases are TGTGCCAGCAGTGGCCTGACTAGCGGGCCTTACAATGAGCAGTTCTTC. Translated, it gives CASSGLTSGPYNEQFF.